The 5 T cell receptor beta chains below were found in one sample sequenced in a study of T-cell reconstitution after alpha-beta-depleted transplantation in children. It was with unique molecular identifiers that the TCRbeta library was prepared. From the PCR reads, TCRdb called clonotypes with MiXCR, one entry per CDR3 protein. The sample has tens of thousands of distinct CDR3 sequences, 52% seen once. Material: peripheral blood, obtained before TCRalphabeta/CD19-depleted stem cell transplant. The receptors were gathered from a boy in the first two years of life with SCID, due to receive a stem cell transplant.

The sample holds many counts of this clonotype. The genes are TRBV6-5 and TRBJ2-5; TRBD1 aligns across 7 bases. Trimming removed 2 bases from V and 2 bases from J; junction bases left unmatched: 14. The germline V gene encodes CDR1 MNHEY and CDR2 SVGAGI. This CDR3 is built from 18 residues. CDR3 nucleotide sequence: TGTGCCAGCAGTTACCCGGTCAGAGGGGGCGACCCTCAAGAGACCCAGTACTTC. It codes for CASSYPVRGGDPQETQYF.

The V and J genes are TRBV4-3 and TRBJ2-2; 7 bases are a match to TRBD1. Looked up from germline, CDR1 is LGHNA and CDR2 is YSLEER. The length of the CDR3 is 15 residues. Losses at the gene ends were 1 base for V and 5 bases for J; bases not matched to a gene: 4. In DNA form, the CDR3 reads TGCGCCAGCAGCCAAGGGACAGGAAAAACCGGGGAGCTGTTTTTT. Its translation is CASSQGTGKTGELFF.

This sequence joins TRBV12-3 or TRBV12-4 and TRBJ2-5; TRBD2 agrees at 8 bases. The junction had 10 bases not matched to a gene; V was cut back by 5 bases and J by 5 bases. There are 15 residues in the CDR3. CDR3: CASSHTTSGGETQYF. The CDR3 bases are TGTGCCAGCAGTCACACTACTAGCGGTGGGGAGACCCAGTACTTC.

This clonotype was detected a few times. The V gene is TRBV5-5, the J gene TRBJ2-2; unclear D gene. Germline V CDR1 and CDR2: SGHKS, YYEKEE (reference sequence). The V end was cut by 0 bases, the J end by 3 bases, with 0 bases between. This CDR3 contains 12 residues. The CDR3 spells CASSLDTGELFF. In DNA form, the CDR3 reads TGTGCCAGCAGCTTGGACACCGGGGAGCTGTTTTTT.

This sequence joins TRBV29-1 and TRBJ2-7, with no clear D. The CDR3 is made up of 13 amino acids. Germline CDR1 is SQVTM and CDR2 is ANQGSEA. The V end was cut by 2 bases, the J end by 4 bases, with 12 bases between. In DNA form, the CDR3 reads TGCAGCGTTGAAAGGCCAATAACTTACGAGCAGTACTTC. Its translation is CSVERPITYEQYF.